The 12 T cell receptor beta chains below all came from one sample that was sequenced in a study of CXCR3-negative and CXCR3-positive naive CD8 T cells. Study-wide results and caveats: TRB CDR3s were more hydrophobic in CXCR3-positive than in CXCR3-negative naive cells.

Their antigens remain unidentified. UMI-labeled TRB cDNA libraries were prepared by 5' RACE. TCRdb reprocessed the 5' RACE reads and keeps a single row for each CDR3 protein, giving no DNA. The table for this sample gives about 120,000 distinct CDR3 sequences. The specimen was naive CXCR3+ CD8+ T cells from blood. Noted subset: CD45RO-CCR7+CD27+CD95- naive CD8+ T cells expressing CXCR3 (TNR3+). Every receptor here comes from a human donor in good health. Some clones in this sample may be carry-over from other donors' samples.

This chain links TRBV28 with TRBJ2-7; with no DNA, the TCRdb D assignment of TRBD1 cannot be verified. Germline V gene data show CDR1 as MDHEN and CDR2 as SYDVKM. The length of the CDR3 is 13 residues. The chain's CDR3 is CASSGGATYEQYF.

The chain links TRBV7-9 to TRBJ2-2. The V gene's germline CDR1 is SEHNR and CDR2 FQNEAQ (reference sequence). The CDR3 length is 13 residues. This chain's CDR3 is CASSLEGSGELFF.

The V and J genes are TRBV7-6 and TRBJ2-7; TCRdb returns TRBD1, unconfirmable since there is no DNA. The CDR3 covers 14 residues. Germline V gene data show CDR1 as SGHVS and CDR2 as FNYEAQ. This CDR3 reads CASSTFGTDYEQYF.

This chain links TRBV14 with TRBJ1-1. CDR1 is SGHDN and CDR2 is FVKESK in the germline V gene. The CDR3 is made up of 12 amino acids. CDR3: CASSLRTAEAFF.

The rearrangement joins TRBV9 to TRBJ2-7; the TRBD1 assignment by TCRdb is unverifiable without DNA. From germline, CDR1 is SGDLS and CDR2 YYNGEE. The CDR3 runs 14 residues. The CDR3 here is CASSAPNRGSEQYF.

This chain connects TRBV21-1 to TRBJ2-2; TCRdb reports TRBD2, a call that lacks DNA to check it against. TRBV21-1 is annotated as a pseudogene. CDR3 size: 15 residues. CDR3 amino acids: CASNLAGADTGELFF.

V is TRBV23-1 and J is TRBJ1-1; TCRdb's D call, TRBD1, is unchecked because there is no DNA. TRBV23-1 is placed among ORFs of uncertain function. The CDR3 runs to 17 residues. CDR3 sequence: CASSHHLKGQGNTEAFF.

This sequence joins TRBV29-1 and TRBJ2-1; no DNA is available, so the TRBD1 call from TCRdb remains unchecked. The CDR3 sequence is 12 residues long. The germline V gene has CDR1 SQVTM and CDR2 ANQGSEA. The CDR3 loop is CSAPSQSDEQFF.

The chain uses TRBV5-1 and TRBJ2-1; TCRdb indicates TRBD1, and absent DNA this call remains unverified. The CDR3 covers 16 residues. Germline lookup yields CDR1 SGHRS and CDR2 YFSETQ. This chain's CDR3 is CASSHRDESSYNEQFF.

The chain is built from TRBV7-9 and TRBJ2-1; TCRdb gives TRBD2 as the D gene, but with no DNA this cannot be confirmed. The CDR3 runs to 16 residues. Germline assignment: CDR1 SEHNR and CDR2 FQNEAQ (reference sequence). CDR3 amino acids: CASSPSGRFAYNEQFF.

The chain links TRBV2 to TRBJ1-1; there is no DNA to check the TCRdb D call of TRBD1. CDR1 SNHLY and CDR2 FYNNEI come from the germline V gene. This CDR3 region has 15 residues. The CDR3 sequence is CASSEAGRGYTEAFF.

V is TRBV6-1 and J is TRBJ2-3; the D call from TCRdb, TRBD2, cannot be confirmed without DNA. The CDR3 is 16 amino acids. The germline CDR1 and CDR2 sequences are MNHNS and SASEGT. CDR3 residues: CASRRVLAGVADTQYF.